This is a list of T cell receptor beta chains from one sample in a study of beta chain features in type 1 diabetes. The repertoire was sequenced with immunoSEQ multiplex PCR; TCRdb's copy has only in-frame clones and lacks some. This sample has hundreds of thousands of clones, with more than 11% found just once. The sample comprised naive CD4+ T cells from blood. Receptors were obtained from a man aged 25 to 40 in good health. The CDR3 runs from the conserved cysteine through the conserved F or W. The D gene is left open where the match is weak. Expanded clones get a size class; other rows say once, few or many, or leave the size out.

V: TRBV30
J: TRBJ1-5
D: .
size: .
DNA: TGTGCCTGGAGTGTTGGGCCCTATCAGCCCCAGCATTTT
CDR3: CAWSVGPYQPQHF

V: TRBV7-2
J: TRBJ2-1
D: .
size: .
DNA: TGTGCCAGCAGCTTAGGCGGCCCGTCCGAGGCCCCCTACAATGAGCAGTTCTTC
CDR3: CASSLGGPSEAPYNEQFF

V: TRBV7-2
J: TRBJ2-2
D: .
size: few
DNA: TGTGCCAGCAGCTTAGAGGGACTGTACACCGGGGAGCTGTTTTTT
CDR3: CASSLEGLYTGELFF

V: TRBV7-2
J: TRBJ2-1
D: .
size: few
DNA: TGTGCCAGCAGCTTTGTAGGGGATGAGCAGTTCTTC
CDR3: CASSFVGDEQFF

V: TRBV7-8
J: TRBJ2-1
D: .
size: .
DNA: TGTGCCAGCAGCTTATCGCGAGGAGAGATAGGTGAGCAGTTCTTC
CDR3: CASSLSRGEIGEQFF

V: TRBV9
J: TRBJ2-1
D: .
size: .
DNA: TGTGCCAGCGGACGACAGTCAGGGGATGAGCAGTTCTTC
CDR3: CASGRQSGDEQFF

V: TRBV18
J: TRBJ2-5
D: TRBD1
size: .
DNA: TGTGCCAGCTCACTGGACAGGGGAAAAGAGACCCAGTACTTC
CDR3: CASSLDRGKETQYF

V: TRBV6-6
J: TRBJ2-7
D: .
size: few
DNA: TGTGCCAGCAGCTTCAATCAGCGCGGAGGCGGGGACCAGCAGTACTTC
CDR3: CASSFNQRGGGDQQYF

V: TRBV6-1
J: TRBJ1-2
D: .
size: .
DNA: TGTGCCAGCAGTGAAAGCCAGGAAGGCTACACCTTC
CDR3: CASSESQEGYTF

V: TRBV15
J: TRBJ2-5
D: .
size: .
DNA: TGTGCCACCAGCAGAGACCCGAGCGAGACCCAGTACTTC
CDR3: CATSRDPSETQYF

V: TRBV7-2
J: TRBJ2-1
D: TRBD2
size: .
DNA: TGTGCCAGCAGCGTGTCTAGCGGGGGGACCAATGAGCAGTTCTTC
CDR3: CASSVSSGGTNEQFF

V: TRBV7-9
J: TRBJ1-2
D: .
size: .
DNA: TGTGCCAGCAGTGGTGGCTACACCTTC
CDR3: CASSGGYTF

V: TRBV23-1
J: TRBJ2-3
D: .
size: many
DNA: TGCGCCAGCAGTCAATCTAGGGGGAGCACAGATACGCAGTATTTT
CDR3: CASSQSRGSTDTQYF

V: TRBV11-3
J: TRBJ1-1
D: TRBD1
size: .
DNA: TGTGCCAGCAGCTTAGGACAGGGGACGAACACTGAAGCTTTCTTT
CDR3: CASSLGQGTNTEAFF

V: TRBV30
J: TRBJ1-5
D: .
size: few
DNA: TGTGCCTGGAGTTTACCCTCTAATCAGCCCCAGCATTTT
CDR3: CAWSLPSNQPQHF

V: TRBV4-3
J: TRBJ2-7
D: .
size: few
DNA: TGCGCCAGCAGCCAAGACAGACAGAGCTACGAGCAGTACTTC
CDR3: CASSQDRQSYEQYF

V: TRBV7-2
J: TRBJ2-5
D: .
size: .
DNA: TGTGCCAGCAGCTTAGGTGGCGTCCAAGAGACCCAGTACTTC
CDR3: CASSLGGVQETQYF

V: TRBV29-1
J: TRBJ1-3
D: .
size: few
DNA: TGCAGCGTTGTGCTCTCTGACGGAAACACCATATATTTT
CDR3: CSVVLSDGNTIYF

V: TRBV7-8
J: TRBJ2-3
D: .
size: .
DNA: TGTGCCAGCAGCCGCGGACGGACTAAGCCCACAGATACGCAGTATTTT
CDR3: CASSRGRTKPTDTQYF

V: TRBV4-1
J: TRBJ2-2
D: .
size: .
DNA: TGCGCCAGCAGCCATAAGAGTGGACAGTTTTCAAACACCGGGGAGCTGTTTTTT
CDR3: CASSHKSGQFSNTGELFF

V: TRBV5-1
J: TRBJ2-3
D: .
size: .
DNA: TGCGCCAGCAGCGTAGGGACCATGACTAGCACAGATACGCAGTATTTT
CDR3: CASSVGTMTSTDTQYF

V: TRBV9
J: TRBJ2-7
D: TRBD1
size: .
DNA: TGTGCCAGCAGCGTCGAACAGGGGGCACGCTACGAGCAGTACTTC
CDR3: CASSVEQGARYEQYF

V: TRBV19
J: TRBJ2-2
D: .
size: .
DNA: TGTGCCAGTAGGCCGGGGGTACACACCGGGGAGCTGTTTTTT
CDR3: CASRPGVHTGELFF

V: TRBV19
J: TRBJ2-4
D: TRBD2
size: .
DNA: TGTGCCAGTAGTATGCGTACTAGCGGGACGCCTCGGGACATTCAGTACTTC
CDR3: CASSMRTSGTPRDIQYF

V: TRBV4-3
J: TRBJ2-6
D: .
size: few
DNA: TGCGCCAGCAGCCACGTTAGCTCTGGGGCCAACGTCCTGACTTTC
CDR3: CASSHVSSGANVLTF

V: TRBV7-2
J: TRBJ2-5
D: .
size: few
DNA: TGTGCCAGCAGCTCCCGCCCCGGGCTGGGCGAGACCCAGTACTTC
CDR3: CASSSRPGLGETQYF

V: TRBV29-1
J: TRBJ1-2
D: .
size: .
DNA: TGCAGCGTTGAGAGGGCCCGCTCTGGCTACACCTTC
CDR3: CSVERARSGYTF

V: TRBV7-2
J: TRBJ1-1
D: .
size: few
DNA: TGTGCCAGCAGCTTAGTATCAAGGCTGAACACTGAAGCTTTCTTT
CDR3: CASSLVSRLNTEAFF

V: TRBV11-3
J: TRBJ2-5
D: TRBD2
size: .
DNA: TGTGCCAGCAACCACGGAGCGGGAACTAGGGCCCAGTACTTC
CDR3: CASNHGAGTRAQYF

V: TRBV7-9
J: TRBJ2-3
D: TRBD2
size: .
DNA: TGTGCCAGCAGCGCGGGACTAGCGGGCACAGATACGCAGTATTTT
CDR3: CASSAGLAGTDTQYF

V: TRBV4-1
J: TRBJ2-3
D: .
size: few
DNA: TGCGCCAGCAGCCCCTTCTTTTCAGATACGCAGTATTTT
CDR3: CASSPFFSDTQYF

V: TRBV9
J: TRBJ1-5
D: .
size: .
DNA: TGTGCCAGCAGCGCTACACGCGGGGATCAGCCCCAGCATTTT
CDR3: CASSATRGDQPQHF

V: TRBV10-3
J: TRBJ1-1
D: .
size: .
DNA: TGTGCCATAACCGATTCAGTATACGCTTTCTTT
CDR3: CAITDSVYAFF

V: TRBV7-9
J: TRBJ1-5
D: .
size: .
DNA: TGTGCCAGCAGCCCAATGCCGGGGCGAAATCAGCCCCAGCATTTT
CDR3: CASSPMPGRNQPQHF

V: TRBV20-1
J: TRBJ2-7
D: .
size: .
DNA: TGCGGAGCCTCGGGGCCCTACGAGCAGTACTTC
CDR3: CGASGPYEQYF

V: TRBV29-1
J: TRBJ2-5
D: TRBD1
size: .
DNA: TGCAGCGTCGTAGACCGGGACAGACAAGAGACCCAGTACTTC
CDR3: CSVVDRDRQETQYF

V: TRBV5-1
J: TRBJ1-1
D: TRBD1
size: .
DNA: TGCGCCAGCAGCTACCTATACAGGGGGCGCCGGACTGAAGCTTTCTTT
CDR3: CASSYLYRGRRTEAFF

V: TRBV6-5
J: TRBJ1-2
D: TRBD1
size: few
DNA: TGTGCCAGCACCCAACCCGGGACAGGGTATGGCTACACCTTC
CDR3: CASTQPGTGYGYTF

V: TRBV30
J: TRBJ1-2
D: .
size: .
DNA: TGTGCCTGGAGTGTCCGGGGGCCCTATGGCTACACCTTC
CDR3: CAWSVRGPYGYTF

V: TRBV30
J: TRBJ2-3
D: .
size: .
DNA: TGTGCCTGGAGTAGGGGACGTCGGCAGGGAGATACGCAGTATTTT
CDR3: CAWSRGRRQGDTQYF

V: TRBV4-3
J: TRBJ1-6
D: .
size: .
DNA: TGCGCCAGCAGCCAAGGCCTCGGTGTTCAACCCCTCCACTTT
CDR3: CASSQGLGVQPLHF

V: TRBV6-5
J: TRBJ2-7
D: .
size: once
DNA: TGTGCCAGCAGTTACTACAGCTCCTACGAGCAGTACTTC
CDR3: CASSYYSSYEQYF

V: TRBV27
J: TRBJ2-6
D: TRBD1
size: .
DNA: TGTGCCAGCAGTTTATTGGGGACAGTATTCTCTGGGGCCAACGTCCTGACTTTC
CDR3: CASSLLGTVFSGANVLTF

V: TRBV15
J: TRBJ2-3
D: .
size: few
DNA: TGTGCCACCAGCACCTACACAGATACGCAGTATTTT
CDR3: CATSTYTDTQYF

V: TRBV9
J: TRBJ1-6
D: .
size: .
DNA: TGTGCCAGCAGCGTAGGAGGCGGCAGTCTTGGGTCACCCCTCCACTTT
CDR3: CASSVGGGSLGSPLHF

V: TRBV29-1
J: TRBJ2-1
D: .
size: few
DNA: TGCAGCGTCGTCATTCCTAGGACCTCTTGGGGGAATGAGCAGTTCTTC
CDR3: CSVVIPRTSWGNEQFF

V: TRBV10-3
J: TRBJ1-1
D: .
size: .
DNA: TGTGCCATCAGTGTTACACAGGAAGAAGCTTTCTTT
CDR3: CAISVTQEEAFF

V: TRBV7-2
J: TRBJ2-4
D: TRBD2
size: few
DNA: TGTGCCAGCAGCGACCAGACTAGCGGGAGCGCCAAAAACATTCAGTACTTC
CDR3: CASSDQTSGSAKNIQYF

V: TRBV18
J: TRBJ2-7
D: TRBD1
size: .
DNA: TGTGCCAGCTCAGGACAGGGTGTAGCCGAGCAGTACTTC
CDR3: CASSGQGVAEQYF

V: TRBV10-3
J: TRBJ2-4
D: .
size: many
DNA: TGTGCCATCAGTGAGGACTCAGCGTCGGGACAGTACTTC
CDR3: CAISEDSASGQYF

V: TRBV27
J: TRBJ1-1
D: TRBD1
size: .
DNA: TGTGCCAGCAGTCCCGGCCGACAGGGTTTGAACAGGAACACTGAAGCTTTCTTT
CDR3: CASSPGRQGLNRNTEAFF

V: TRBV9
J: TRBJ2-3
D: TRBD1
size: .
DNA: TGTGCCAGCAGCGTCGCTCCCGGGACAGGGGCGGCAGATACGCAGTATTTT
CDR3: CASSVAPGTGAADTQYF